The T cell receptor (beta chain) described here comes from a study of blood T cell repertoires in COVID-19. Study details: In each case, the material was cDNA or gDNA derived from T cells, B-cell-depleted T cells, or PBMCs.

Using immunoSEQ multiplex PCR, the repertoire was profiled, and TCRdb retains in-frame clones only, with some absent. The sample holds about 190,000 clones; around four fifths are singletons and the top ten take approximately 5.1%. This CDR3 spans 13 amino acids. V lost 4 bases and J lost 5; bases outside the gene matches: 4. Per germline, CDR1 LNHDA and CDR2 SQIVND (reference sequence). The sequenced sample was peripheral blood. The chain joins TRBV19 to TRBJ2-7; the match to TRBD1 covers 8 bases. The TCR originated in a woman in her 70s with active or convalescent COVID-19. The CDR3 region has the DNA TGTGCCAGTAGTACCGGACAGGGCAACGAGCAGTACTTC. Translation: CASSTGQGNEQYF.